The sequence of this TCR beta chain was determined in a study of shared clonotypes between healthy human individuals. Here immunoSEQ multiplex PCR was the method, and the copy in TCRdb shows in-frame clones only, minus some. This table holds some 2,500,000 clones, over 85% found once. Findings and limits, study-wide: Non-shared clonotypes were found to have lower generation probabilities than the clonotypes that were shared by all four of the sorted-subset donors.

Germline CDR1 SGHRS, CDR2 YFSETQ. Trimming left V 0 bases short and J 6 bases short, with 12 bases between. The CDR3 has 14 residues. Remarks on this clone: What it recognizes is unknown.

Sequencing was performed on naive CD4+ T cells from PBMCs. Subset indicated: CD45RA+ positively selected. The V and J genes are TRBV5-1 and TRBJ1-2; D unresolved. The sequence derives from a man aged 18-30 years in good health. Some clones in this sample may be carry-over from other donors' samples. The CDR3 DNA reads TGCGCCAGCAGCTTGGGTGGGAACGGCGATGGCTACACCTTC. Protein sequence: CASSLGGNGDGYTF. Full variable domain (outside the CDR3, taken from reference TRBV5-1 and TRBJ1-2): KAGVTQTPRYLIKTRGQQVTLSCSPISGHRSVSWYQQTPGQGLQFLFEYFSETQRNKGNFPGRFSGRQFSNSRSEMNVSTLELGDSALYLCASSLGGNGDGYTFGSGTRLTVV.